This TCR beta chain emerged from a study of PD-1 blockade in mismatch repair-deficient tumors. Study summary: Patients had around 12 mismatch repair-deficient cancer types, all previously treated and progressing.

Three pembrolizumab responders had their TCRs sequenced. Sequenced by immunoSEQ multiplex PCR; TCRdb stores in-frame clones only, minus some. The sample holds 100,000 to 150,000 clones, roughly nine tenths seen once. Germline V gene lookup returns CDR1 ENHRY and CDR2 SYGVKD. CDR3 size: 16 residues. Trimming at V came to 4 bases and at J to 3 bases, leaving 9 bases not matched to a gene. The rearrangement uses TRBV10-3 and TRBJ2-1; 7 nucleotides match TRBD2. Sequenced here: peripheral blood, sampled 44 weeks after starting pembrolizumab. The receptor comes from an adult with mismatch repair-deficient cancer. CDR3 nucleotides: TGTGCCATCAGTGTTTTCGGGCTAGCGGACTACAATGAGCAGTTCTTC. The encoded protein is CAISVFGLADYNEQFF.